This T cell receptor (beta chain) was found in a study of T-cell reconstitution after alpha-beta-depleted transplantation in children. Remarks on this clonotype: The antigen remains undetermined.

The authors prepared the TCRbeta library with unique molecular identifiers. MiXCR, applied by TCRdb to the PCR reads, yields one record per CDR3 protein. The table has 600,000 or so distinct CDR3 sequences, roughly 24% seen once. The study, taken as a whole, reports: Several hundred rapidly expanded clones from non-depleted graft cells reportedly supplied alpha-beta T cells about two months post-transplant.

The CDR3 has 16 amino acids. V lost 5 bases and J 4 bases, leaving 19 bases between the germline ends. Germline V CDR1 and CDR2: SGHTS, YDEGEE. The sequencing used PBMCs, mostly from graft donor cells, collected 360 days after TCRalphabeta/CD19-depleted stem cell transplant. The rearrangement uses TRBV5-8 and TRBJ2-1, with D perhaps assigned TRBD1 or TRBD2 (6 bases each). This TCR derives from a boy under three years old who had a stem cell transplant for acute myeloid leukemia, so the T cells may come from the graft donor. CDR3 residues: CASRLEGGTDYNEQFF. Written as DNA, the CDR3 is TGTGCCAGCAGGCTGGAAGGGGGGACTGATTACAATGAGCAGTTCTTC.